These T cell receptor beta chains were read from a single sample in a study of blood T cell repertoires in COVID-19. Sequenced by immunoSEQ multiplex PCR; TCRdb stores in-frame clones only, minus some. The table has 88,000 or so clones, 75% to 90% seen once. The specimen was peripheral blood. Receptors were obtained from a man aged 55 to 70 with acute or convalescent COVID-19. CDR3s include the opening cysteine and the closing phenylalanine or tryptophan. The D gene is left open where the match is weak. Not all rows give a size; the values are once, few, many and, for expanded clones, a class.

>TRBJ1-2|TRBD1|.|TRBV10-2
TGCGCCAGCAGTGAACCCCCGACAGGGTCCCATGGCTACACCTTC
CASSEPPTGSHGYTF
>TRBJ1-6|.|.|TRBV5-6
TGTGCCAGCAGCTTGTATAGCTATAATTCACCCCTCCACTTT
CASSLYSYNSPLHF
>TRBJ1-2|.|.|TRBV7-2
TGTGCCAGCAGCTACAGGACAGATGATGGCTACACCTTC
CASSYRTDDGYTF
>TRBJ2-5|.|once|TRBV11-2
TGTGCCAGCAGCTTAGAGCTCGGGAAAAACTTCCAAGAGACCCAGTACTTC
CASSLELGKNFQETQYF
>TRBJ2-7|.|.|TRBV5-1
TGCGCCAGCAGCCCACAAATCGGACAGTTTGCCTACGAGCAGTACTTC
CASSPQIGQFAYEQYF
>TRBJ1-2|.|.|TRBV6-6
TGTGCCAGCAGCGCGACCGGAGGGCCCTACACCTTC
CASSATGGPYTF
>TRBJ1-5|.|few|TRBV2
TGTGCCAGCAGTGTTTCGGGGATCCAGCCCCAGCATTTT
CASSVSGIQPQHF
>TRBJ2-5|TRBD2|.|TRBV5-1
TGCGCCAGCAGCCCGGGACTAGCGGGAGGTCCATCAGAGACCCAGTACTTC
CASSPGLAGGPSETQYF
>TRBJ2-3|TRBD1|.|TRBV30
TGTGCCTGGAGCAAGACAGGGTCTAGCACAGATACGCAGTATTTT
CAWSKTGSSTDTQYF
>TRBJ1-1|.|.|TRBV2
TGTGCCAGCACCGGAAGGGGGGGGACAAAGGGTTACACTGAAGCTTTCTTT
CASTGRGGTKGYTEAFF
>TRBJ1-4|.|once|TRBV11-2
TGTGCCAGCAGCTTAGCAGGGAATGAAAAACTGTTTTTT
CASSLAGNEKLFF
>TRBJ1-6|.|.|TRBV15
TGTGCCACCAGCAGAGATCCGCAGGGATTTTATGATTCACCCCTCCACTTT
CATSRDPQGFYDSPLHF
>TRBJ2-7|.|.|TRBV4-1
TGCGCCAGCAGCCAAGTATGGAGGATTTCAATTTACGAGCAGTACTTC
CASSQVWRISIYEQYF
>TRBJ2-2|TRBD1|.|TRBV5-1
TGCGCCAGCAGCTCGACAGGGACGAACACCGGGGAGCTGTTTTTT
CASSSTGTNTGELFF
>TRBJ1-4|TRBD1|.|TRBV29-1
TGCAGCGTCTCAAACGCAGGGGGCTCATCTGAAAAACTGTTTTTT
CSVSNAGGSSEKLFF
>TRBJ1-3|.|.|TRBV6-4
TGTGCCAGCAGGGCAGAAAACACCATATATTTT
CASRAENTIYF
>TRBJ2-1|TRBD2|.|TRBV30
TGTGCCTGGAGTGTAAGGGCTAGCGGGGGGAATGAGCAGTTCTTC
CAWSVRASGGNEQFF
>TRBJ1-4|TRBD1|once|TRBV6-5
TGTGCCAGCAGGTGGACAGGGGGGAATGAAAAACTGTTTTTT
CASRWTGGNEKLFF
>TRBJ2-1|.|.|TRBV12-5
TGTGCTAGTGGTCTCCGACAGAATGAGCAGTTCTTC
CASGLRQNEQFF
>TRBJ2-3|TRBD2|.|TRBV5-1
TGCGCCAGCAGCTTGGCCGGACTAGCGGGAGTCACAGATACGCAGTATTTT
CASSLAGLAGVTDTQYF
>TRBJ2-1|TRBD1|.|TRBV6-6
TGTGCCAGCAGACCACAGGGGGCAGAAAACAATGAGCAGTTCTTC
CASRPQGAENNEQFF
>TRBJ2-2|TRBD1|.|TRBV12-5
TGTGCTAGTGGTTTGACTACAGGGGTTAGCACCGGGGAGCTGTTTTTT
CASGLTTGVSTGELFF
>TRBJ2-7|TRBD1|.|TRBV27
TGTGCCAGCAGTCTACACAGGGGATGGAGAGAGCAGTACTTC
CASSLHRGWREQYF
>TRBJ1-2|.|.|TRBV5-5
TGTGCCAGCAGCTTTTACAGATCTAACTATGGCTACACCTTC
CASSFYRSNYGYTF
>TRBJ2-5|TRBD1|.|TRBV19
TGTGCCAGTAGTATAGGAGGGGGCGAGACCCAGTACTTC
CASSIGGGETQYF
>TRBJ2-2|.|few|TRBV5-1
TGCGCCAGCAGCCCAGACAGCAGGGAGCTGTTTTTT
CASSPDSRELFF
>TRBJ2-3|.|.|TRBV5-1
TGCGCCAGCAGCTCGGAGGGAGATACGCAGTATTTT
CASSSEGDTQYF
>TRBJ2-1|TRBD2|.|TRBV4-3
TGCGCCAGCAGCCAAGGGGCTAGCGGGGGTGGGGATGAGCAGTTCTTC
CASSQGASGGGDEQFF
>TRBJ1-3|.|.|TRBV30
TGTGCCTGGAGTGGTACAGCTGGAAACACCATATATTTT
CAWSGTAGNTIYF
>TRBJ2-2|.|.|TRBV30
TGTGCCTGGAGTGGGGGAGTCACGAACACCGGGGAGCTGTTTTTT
CAWSGGVTNTGELFF
>TRBJ1-3|.|.|TRBV7-9
TGTGCCAGCAGCTTATCAGGAAACACCATATATTTT
CASSLSGNTIYF
>TRBJ1-2|.|.|TRBV6-1
TGTGCCAGCAGTGAAGACCCCGGACTAATTGGCTACACCTTC
CASSEDPGLIGYTF
>TRBJ2-5|.|.|TRBV9
TGTGCCAGCAGCCTAGGCGGGATGGAGACCCAGTACTTC
CASSLGGMETQYF
>TRBJ1-3|.|once|TRBV6-5
TGTGCCAGCAGTTACTCGTATCAGGCTGGAAACACCATATATTTT
CASSYSYQAGNTIYF
>TRBJ2-7|TRBD1|.|TRBV12-5
TGTGCTAGTGGTTTAGGACAGGGCTCCTACGAGCAGTACTTC
CASGLGQGSYEQYF
>TRBJ2-3|TRBD2|.|TRBV9
TGTGCCAGCAGCGTCGGACTAGCGGGATCAGATACGCAGTATTTT
CASSVGLAGSDTQYF
>TRBJ2-5|.|.|TRBV7-7
TGTGCCAGCAGCCTAGTAGGGGGGGACCAAGAGACCCAGTACTTC
CASSLVGGDQETQYF
>TRBJ2-1|TRBD1|.|TRBV4-1
TGCGCCAGCAGCTCGGACAGGAGCTCCTACAATGAGCAGTTCTTC
CASSSDRSSYNEQFF
>TRBJ1-4|.|.|TRBV4-1
TGCGCCAGCAGCCCTCAGGCCCTGGGGCGGATTAATGAAAAACTGTTTTTT
CASSPQALGRINEKLFF
>TRBJ2-1|TRBD1|.|TRBV10-3
TGTGCCATCAGTGAGACCGGGACAGGATACAATGAGCAGTTCTTC
CAISETGTGYNEQFF
>TRBJ2-1|TRBD2|few|TRBV10-1
TGCGCCAGCAGTGCTTTGGGTAGCGGGGGGAAGCAGTTCTTC
CASSALGSGGKQFF
>TRBJ1-3|.|.|TRBV6-1
TGTGCCAGCAGTGACAGGATCTCTGGAAACACCATATATTTT
CASSDRISGNTIYF
>TRBJ2-1|TRBD2|.|TRBV19
TGTGCCAGTAGTAAATCCCTAGCGGGAGTATATGAGCAGTTCTTC
CASSKSLAGVYEQFF
>TRBJ1-5|TRBD1|medium-sized|TRBV28
TGTGCCAGCAGTTTAGTTGACAGGGCGAGCAATCAGCCCCAGCATTTT
CASSLVDRASNQPQHF
>TRBJ1-2|.|.|TRBV11-2
TGTGCCAGCAGCTTAGATTCAACGGGAGCTAACTATGGCTACACCTTC
CASSLDSTGANYGYTF
>TRBJ2-1|.|.|TRBV9
TGTGCCAGCAGCCAAGACCCAGGGGGGCTAACCCACAATGAGCAGTTCTTC
CASSQDPGGLTHNEQFF
>TRBJ1-5|.|.|TRBV2
TGTGCCAGCAGTGGCGCCTTGAAGCCAATGGATCAGCCCCAGCATTTT
CASSGALKPMDQPQHF
>TRBJ2-3|.|.|TRBV7-8
TGTGCCAGCAGCTTAAAGTACCCTAGCACCCGCACAGATACGCAGTATTTT
CASSLKYPSTRTDTQYF
>TRBJ1-1|TRBD1|.|TRBV2
TGTGCCAGCAGCGCTGACAGGGGCACTGAAGCTTTCTTT
CASSADRGTEAFF
>TRBJ2-7|TRBD1|.|TRBV5-1
TGCGCCAGCGGATCTGGACAGGTCTCCTACGAGCAGTACTTC
CASGSGQVSYEQYF
>TRBJ2-7|.|.|TRBV5-1
TGCGCCAGCAGCTTGGTCCCGGGAGCCCCTTACTCCTACGAGCAGTACTTC
CASSLVPGAPYSYEQYF
>TRBJ1-1|.|once|TRBV19
TGTGCCAGTGGGAGGTCACATATGAACACTGAAGCTTTCTTT
CASGRSHMNTEAFF